Below are 31 T cell receptor beta chains sequenced from a single sample in a study of radiation and T cells in renal cell carcinoma. Repertoires were generated with immunoSEQ multiplex PCR, while TCRdb's copy carries only in-frame clones and drops some. The sample includes more than 75,000 clones, 70% to 90% of them seen just once. Time point reported: blood 2 weeks post-SBRT. As to treatment: 15 Gy SBRT to primary tumor, nephrectomy 4 weeks later. Sequenced here: blood, sampled from a patient whose treatment included radiotherapy and nephrectomy. Receptors originate from a woman in her fifties or sixties with renal cell carcinoma.

This sequence joins TRBV10-3 and TRBJ2-7, with D perhaps assigned TRBD1 or TRBD2 (5 bases each). Germline assignment: CDR1 ENHRY and CDR2 SYGVKD. The CDR3 is 11 amino acids. V was pared by 8 bases and J by 3 bases, with 8 bases between. CDR3 in amino acids: CAIGDRYEQYF. CDR3 coding DNA: TGTGCCATCGGGGACCGCTACGAGCAGTACTTC.

Here the CDR3 reads CASSLDSATNEKLFF. CDR3 nucleotide sequence: TGTGCCAGCAGTCTGGACAGTGCAACTAATGAAAAACTGTTTTTT. V is TRBV28 and J is TRBJ1-4, with D perhaps matching TRBD1 (6 bases). This CDR3 contains 15 residues. Germline loops: CDR1 MDHEN, CDR2 SYDVKM. Trimming left V 5 bases short and J 0 bases short, with 10 bases between. The full variable domain, in which reference TRBV28 and TRBJ1-4 provide the parts outside the CDR3, is DVKVTQSSRYLVKRTGEKVFLECVQDMDHENMFWYRQDPGLGLRLIYFSYDVKMKEKGDIPEGYSVSREKKERFSLILESASTNQTSMYLCASSLDSATNEKLFFGSGTQLSVL.

The genes are TRBV6-5 and TRBJ2-4; unclear D gene. The CDR3 consists of 15 residues. CDR1 MNHEY and CDR2 SVGAGI come from the germline V gene. V lost 1 base to trimming and J lost 3 bases, with 10 bases between them. In nucleotides, the CDR3 is TGTGCCAGCAGTTACTTATTGAGTGACAAAAACATTCAGTACTTC. Residues: CASSYLLSDKNIQYF.

The J gene is TRBJ2-5, the V gene TRBV6-6, with D perhaps matching TRBD1 or TRBD2 (5 bases each). The J call could be wrong; TRBJ2-7 is a better fit for the DNA end. This CDR3 spans 13 amino acids. Germline V gene lookup returns CDR1 MNHNY and CDR2 SVGAGI (reference sequence). The CDR3 sequence is CASMSGGTYEQYF. The CDR3 DNA reads as TGTGCCAGTATGTCTGGGGGAACCTACGAGCAGTACTTC.

The chain combines TRBV5-1 with TRBJ2-1, with no clear D. Trimming left V 4 bases short and J 3 bases short, with 14 bases between. The CDR3 totals 15 residues. Germline assignment: CDR1 SGHRS and CDR2 YFSETQ. CDR3 DNA: TGCGCCAGCAGCCCCCAAGATTTCAGCTACAATGAGCAGTTCTTC. This gives the protein CASSPQDFSYNEQFF.

The chain carries TRBV4-3 and TRBJ1-2; unclear D gene. Germline CDR1 and CDR2: LGHNA and YSLEER. Trimming pared 0 bases from V and 8 bases from J, leaving 10 bases between. This CDR3 comprises 13 residues. The CDR3: CASSQDRKQGYTF. The CDR3 DNA is TGCGCCAGCAGCCAAGATCGGAAGCAGGGCTACACCTTC.

The chain has TRBV4-1 and TRBJ2-7; D gene unclear. There are 15 residues in the CDR3. Deletions cut 0 bases from V and 4 bases from J, with 13 bases between. Germline V gene lookup returns CDR1 MGHRA and CDR2 YSYEKL. CDR3 loop: CASSQDELRLYEQYF. CDR3 nucleotide sequence: TGCGCCAGCAGCCAAGATGAGCTTAGGCTATACGAGCAGTACTTC.

This sequence joins TRBV5-1 and TRBJ2-2; 7 positions agree with TRBD1. The V segment lost 2 bases and the J segment 8 bases; nucleotides outside the gene matches: 12. The CDR3 covers 16 residues. Germline CDR1 and CDR2: SGHRS and YFSETQ. CDR3 protein: CASSFGQELLAGELFF. The CDR3 region has the DNA TGCGCCAGCAGCTTCGGACAGGAGCTTCTGGCTGGGGAGCTGTTTTTT.

The chain couples TRBV5-5 to TRBJ2-7; the match to TRBD1 covers 9 bases. The V segment lost 5 bases and the J segment 2 bases; nucleotides outside the gene matches: 11. This CDR3 contains 16 residues. Per germline, CDR1 SGHKS and CDR2 YYEKEE (reference sequence). The CDR3, as DNA: TGTGCCAGCAGAATATCCGGGACAGGGAAAGCCTACGAGCAGTACTTC. Translation gives CASRISGTGKAYEQYF. Complete variable domain (other parts from reference TRBV5-5 and TRBJ2-7): DAGVTQSPTHLIKTRGQQVTLRCSPISGHKSVSWYQQVLGQGPQFIFQYYEKEERGRGNFPDRFSARQFPNYSSELNVNALLLGDSALYLCASRISGTGKAYEQYFGPGTRLTVT.

This chain links TRBV6-5 with TRBJ1-2, with D possibly matching TRBD1 (5 bases). CDR3 size: 13 residues. Trimming cost V 4 bases and J 2 bases, with 8 bases left between them. Germline CDR1 reads MNHEY; CDR2 reads SVGAGI. Here the CDR3 DNA reads TGTGCCAGCAGTTCTCGGGACAACTATGGCTACACCTTC. This codes for CASSSRDNYGYTF.

This chain links TRBV9 with TRBJ2-5, with D unresolved. Germline V gene lookup returns CDR1 SGDLS and CDR2 YYNGEE. Deletions cut 0 bases from V and 2 bases from J, with 8 bases between. The CDR3 loop spans 14 amino acids. CDR3: CASSVGRKQETQYF. The CDR3 DNA follows: TGTGCCAGCAGCGTAGGTCGCAAACAAGAGACCCAGTACTTC.

This clone occurred once. The V and J genes are TRBV30 and TRBJ2-7, with TRBD1 matching over 7 bases. V shed 3 bases, J shed 3 bases, and the junction held 11 bases outside the gene matches. This CDR3 region has 15 residues. Germline CDR1 reads GTSNPN; CDR2 reads SVGIG (reference sequence). The CDR3 DNA reads as TGTGCCTGGAGCCCAAGGGGGCTACTATACTACGAGCAGTACTTC. Translating gives CAWSPRGLLYYEQYF. Full variable domain (missing parts from reference TRBV30 and TRBJ2-7): SQTIHQWPATLVQPVGSPLSLECTVEGTSNPNLYWYRQAAGRGLQLLFYSVGIGQISSEVPQNLSASRPQDRQFILSSKKLLLSDSGFYLCAWSPRGLLYYEQYFGPGTRLTVT.

The V call is TRBV4-1, the J call TRBJ2-3; D gene uncertain. CDR1 and CDR2 (germline): MGHRA, YSYEKL. This CDR3 has 14 residues. Trimming pared 2 bases from V and 0 bases from J, leaving 6 bases between. The CDR3 bases are TGCGCCAGCAGCCAACTAGGGAGCACAGATACGCAGTATTTT. It translates to CASSQLGSTDTQYF.

The chain links TRBV7-8 to TRBJ2-1; tentative D call: TRBD2 (5 bases). V was clipped by 1 base and J by 6 bases, with 13 bases between them. Germline V gives CDR1 SGHVS, CDR2 FQNEAQ. CDR3 size: 15 residues. CDR3 bases: TGTGCCAGCAGCTTAGAAGTAGCGATGGTCAATGAGCAGTTCTTC. Translation gives CASSLEVAMVNEQFF.

The V gene is TRBV10-1, the J gene TRBJ2-3, with 10 bases lining up with TRBD2. J gave up 1 base and V 6 bases, and 19 bases lay outside the gene matches. The CDR3 covers 20 residues. Germline V lookup: CDR1 WNHNN, CDR2 SYGVQD (reference sequence). CDR3 region: CASRNSGLAGEWVGTDTQYF. In DNA, the CDR3 is TGCGCCAGCAGGAACTCCGGCCTAGCGGGAGAGTGGGTGGGCACAGATACGCAGTATTTT.

The V and J genes are TRBV28 and TRBJ2-7; D is undetermined. V was clipped by 2 bases and J by 9 bases, with 8 bases between them. Germline V gene data show CDR1 as MDHEN and CDR2 as SYDVKM. The CDR3 length is 11 residues. As DNA, the CDR3 is TGTGCCAGCAGTTTAGGGTTCTGGCAGTACTTC. It encodes CASSLGFWQYF. The full variable domain, its missing parts supplied by reference TRBV28 and TRBJ2-7, is DVKVTQSSRYLVKRTGEKVFLECVQDMDHENMFWYRQDPGLGLRLIYFSYDVKMKEKGDIPEGYSVSREKKERFSLILESASTNQTSMYLCASSLGFWQYFGPGTRLTVT.

V gene TRBV9 combines with J gene TRBJ2-5; D is ambiguous. CDR1 SGDLS and CDR2 YYNGEE come from the germline V gene. V was pared by 4 bases and J by 2 bases, with 12 bases between. The length of the CDR3 is 14 residues. Here the CDR3 DNA reads TGTGCCAGCAGCCCCAATCCAGATCAAGAGACCCAGTACTTC. Amino acid sequence: CASSPNPDQETQYF.

This clone has just one count. The V and J genes are TRBV19 and TRBJ1-2; D remains ambiguous. There are 16 residues in the CDR3. Germline CDR1 and CDR2: LNHDA and SQIVND (reference sequence). V was pared by 4 bases and J by 8 bases, with 23 bases between. The CDR3 DNA reads TGTGCCAGTAGTAAGGACCTCCTCAGGTCCCAAGAAGGCTACACCTTC. Translated, it gives CASSKDLLRSQEGYTF.

Only one count was recorded for this clone. As DNA, the CDR3 is TGCGCCAGCAGTAGGGGCAGCTCCTACGAGCAGTACTTC. It specifies CASSRGSSYEQYF. This chain links TRBV10-1 with TRBJ2-7, with TRBD1 as a possible D gene (5 bases). Germline values: CDR1 WNHNN, CDR2 SYGVQD (reference sequence). The CDR3 is 13 residues long. V was clipped by 5 bases and J by 0 bases, with 8 bases between them.

The CDR3 nucleotides read TGCGCCAGCAGCTTAGGCGGGGAAACAGATACGCAGTATTTT. Protein sequence: CASSLGGETDTQYF. This rearrangement joins TRBV5-1 to TRBJ2-3; a possible D gene is TRBD2 (6 bases). The CDR3 sequence is 14 residues long. Trimming shortened V by 2 bases and J by 3 bases, and 10 bases separated the two germline ends. Germline values: CDR1 SGHRS, CDR2 YFSETQ.

The rearrangement links TRBV28 to TRBJ1-2; perhaps TRBD1 as D (5 bases). Germline CDR1 reads MDHEN; CDR2 reads SYDVKM. The CDR3 sequence is 14 residues long. V lost 6 bases and J lost 2, with 13 bases in between. The CDR3 DNA follows: TGTGCCAGCAGAACGACAGAGGCGAACTATGGCTACACCTTC. Protein sequence: CASRTTEANYGYTF.

This clone was seen a few times. The CDR3 sequence is CASSWGGGSQTEAFF. For the CDR3, the DNA is TGTGCCAGCAGCTGGGGTGGGGGGAGTCAAACTGAAGCTTTCTTT. This chain links TRBV5-6 with TRBJ1-1; the D gene is possibly TRBD1 (5 bases). The CDR3 extends over 15 amino acids. Germline values: CDR1 SGHDT, CDR2 YYEEEE. The germline V and J ends were trimmed by 3 bases and 5 bases, with 17 bases remaining between them.

The chain links TRBV7-9 to TRBJ1-2; D ambiguous. V gave up 1 base and J gave up 4 bases, with 7 bases separating them. Germline V gene data show CDR1 as SEHNR and CDR2 as FQNEAQ (reference sequence). CDR3 length: 13 residues. For the CDR3, the DNA is TGTGCCAGCAGCTTAGGGGTGCGCTATGGCTACACCTTC. It is translated as CASSLGVRYGYTF.

This chain's CDR3 is CASSFLQGPGELFF. In DNA form, the CDR3 reads TGTGCCAGTAGTTTCCTACAGGGACCCGGGGAGCTGTTTTTT. The chain employs TRBV19 and TRBJ2-2; a possible D gene is TRBD1 (6 bases). This CDR3 is 14 amino acids long. V lost 5 bases and J lost 6, with 13 bases in between. Germline assignment: CDR1 LNHDA and CDR2 SQIVND (reference sequence).

The J gene is TRBJ1-1, the V gene TRBV28; D may be TRBD1 (5 bases). CDR1 is MDHEN, CDR2 SYDVKM, per germline. The CDR3 spans 13 residues. V lost 6 bases to trimming and J lost 11 bases, with 19 bases between them. The CDR3 DNA sequence: TGTGCCAGCAGCACCAGGACATGGGGACGGGCTTTCTTT. Its translation: CASSTRTWGRAFF.

The chain recombines TRBV14 with TRBJ2-2; the D gene is possibly TRBD2 (6 bases). V lost 2 bases and J lost 7, with 11 bases in between. Per the germline V gene, CDR1 is SGHDN and CDR2 is FVKESK. The length of the CDR3 is 14 residues. The CDR3 region is CASSQSRGSGELFF. In DNA, the CDR3 is TGTGCCAGCAGCCAAAGCCGGGGGAGCGGGGAGCTGTTTTTT.

The chain recombines TRBV5-4 with TRBJ1-1; D not certain. V was trimmed by 2 bases and J by 0 bases, leaving 5 bases between them. Germline assignment: CDR1 SGHNT and CDR2 YYREEE (reference sequence). CDR3 length: 13 residues. The chain's CDR3 is CASSFGMNTEAFF. The CDR3 DNA reads as TGTGCCAGCAGCTTCGGTATGAACACTGAAGCTTTCTTT. The full variable domain, rest sourced from reference TRBV5-4 and TRBJ1-1, is ETGVTQSPTHLIKTRGQQVTLRCSSQSGHNTVSWYQQALGQGPQFIFQYYREEENGRGNFPPRFSGLQFPNYSSELNVNALELDDSALYLCASSFGMNTEAFFGQGTRLTVV.

The CDR3 region has the DNA TGCGCCAGCAGCTTGGCTGGGGAGAATGAGCAGTTCTTC. It yields the protein CASSLAGENEQFF. J is TRBJ2-1 and V is TRBV5-1, with D possibly matching TRBD2 (5 bases). The CDR3 sequence is 13 residues long. Per the germline V gene, CDR1 is SGHRS and CDR2 is YFSETQ. Trimming removed 0 bases at V and 7 bases at J, with 8 bases between. The variable domain in full, with the rest retrieved from reference TRBV5-1 and TRBJ2-1, is KAGVTQTPRYLIKTRGQQVTLSCSPISGHRSVSWYQQTPGQGLQFLFEYFSETQRNKGNFPGRFSGRQFSNSRSEMNVSTLELGDSALYLCASSLAGENEQFFGPGTRLTVL.

The J gene is TRBJ2-7, the V gene TRBV11-2, with D maybe TRBD1 (6 bases). The CDR3 covers 13 residues. The V end lost 3 bases, the J end lost 6 bases, and 12 bases lay between the germline ends. Per germline, CDR1 SGHAT and CDR2 FQNNGV. The CDR3 DNA sequence: TGTGCCAGCAGCTTGGCAGGGGATGGCGAGCAGTACTTC. Its translation is CASSLAGDGEQYF.

The CDR3 DNA sequence: TGTGCCAGCAGCTTCTCGCACAATGAGCAGTTCTTC. It encodes CASSFSHNEQFF. This chain connects TRBV5-8 to TRBJ2-1; D is uncertain. Between the trimmed V and J ends, which lost 2 bases and 5 bases, there was a span of 5 bases. Germline V CDR1 and CDR2: SGHTS, YDEGEE. There are 12 residues in the CDR3. Based on the CDR3 plus reference TRBV5-8 and TRBJ2-1, the full variable domain is EAGVTQSPTHLIKTRGQQATLRCSPISGHTSVYWYQQALGLGLQFLLWYDEGEERNRGNFPPRFSGRQFPNYSSELNVNALELEDSALYLCASSFSHNEQFFGPGTRLTVL.

A few counts support this clone. The V call is TRBV6-1, the J call TRBJ1-2; 7 bases fit TRBD1. The V gene end was trimmed by 6 bases and the J gene end by 3 bases; junction bases not matched to a gene: 4. The length of the CDR3 is 13 residues. Germline loops: CDR1 MNHNS, CDR2 SASEGT. CDR3 loop: CASRRTGDYGYTF. The CDR3 DNA reads TGTGCCAGCAGAAGAACAGGGGACTATGGCTACACCTTC.